A selection of T cell receptor beta chains follows, all from one sample in a study of T cell repertoires in cytomegalovirus infection. Their cognate antigens are unknown. TCRdb reanalysed the reads using MiXCR and keeps one entry per CDR3 protein. Here the sample spans fewer than 650,000 distinct CDR3 sequences, under 45% being singletons. Sequences were derived from cultured PBMCs, sampled from culture after CMV antigen stimulation. The receptors shown here come from a human donor in good health (CMV status not recorded). Some clones in this sample may be carry-over from other donors' samples. Both conserved end residues are part of each CDR3. D genes are given only for firm matches. Not all rows give a size; the values are once, few, many and, for expanded clones, a class.

D: TRBD1; size: -; J: TRBJ1-6; V: TRBV20-1; CDR3: CSARRDSASPLHF; DNA: TGCAGTGCTAGAAGGGACAGCGCTTCACCCCTCCACTTT
D: TRBD2; size: -; J: TRBJ2-2; V: TRBV7-4; CDR3: CASSLPVSPSGNTGELFF; DNA: TGTGCCAGCAGCTTACCAGTCTCCCCTAGCGGGAACACCGGGGAGCTGTTTTTT
D: -; size: -; J: TRBJ1-6; V: TRBV27; CDR3: CASTRGGIGPYNSPLHF; DNA: TGTGCCAGTACGAGGGGAGGGATCGGGCCTTATAATTCACCCCTCCACTTT
D: -; size: -; J: TRBJ2-1; V: TRBV5-6; CDR3: CASSFAGVGEQFF; DNA: TGTGCCAGCAGCTTTGCGGGTGTTGGTGAGCAGTTCTTC
D: -; size: few; J: TRBJ1-2; V: TRBV12-3/TRBV12-4; CDR3: CASSRAVYGYTF; DNA: TGTGCCAGCAGTCGAGCAGTCTATGGCTACACCTTC
D: TRBD2; size: -; J: TRBJ2-7; V: TRBV5-1; CDR3: CASSSGLAIYEQYF; DNA: TGCGCCAGCAGCTCAGGACTAGCGATCTACGAGCAGTACTTC
D: -; size: -; J: TRBJ2-7; V: TRBV7-2; CDR3: CASSTRARIEQYF; DNA: TGTGCCAGCAGCACTAGAGCGCGGATCGAGCAGTACTTC
D: TRBD1; size: many; J: TRBJ1-1; V: TRBV7-2; CDR3: CASSFDRADTEAFF; DNA: TGTGCCAGCAGCTTCGACAGGGCGGACACTGAAGCTTTCTTT
D: -; size: few; J: TRBJ2-1; V: TRBV6-2/TRBV6-3; CDR3: CASSKLRGGSSYNEQFF; DNA: TGTGCCAGCAGTAAATTAAGAGGGGGGAGCTCCTACAATGAGCAGTTCTTC
D: TRBD2; size: -; J: TRBJ2-1; V: TRBV7-2; CDR3: CASSLGSSGGREQFF; DNA: TGTGCCAGCAGCTTAGGGTCTAGCGGGGGGAGGGAGCAGTTCTTC
D: -; size: -; J: TRBJ2-2; V: TRBV7-6; CDR3: CASSLALWGVNTGELFF; DNA: TGTGCCAGCAGCTTAGCGCTCTGGGGTGTGAACACCGGGGAGCTGTTTTTT
D: -; size: -; J: TRBJ2-7; V: TRBV7-9; CDR3: CASSQAVRGPYEQYF; DNA: TGTGCCAGCAGCCAAGCCGTCAGGGGCCCGTACGAGCAGTACTTC
D: TRBD2; size: -; J: TRBJ2-1; V: TRBV20-1; CDR3: CSAREAGKWDEQFF; DNA: TGCAGTGCTAGAGAAGCGGGGAAGTGGGATGAGCAGTTCTTC